Listed below are T cell receptor beta chains from one sample, sequenced in a study of human T cells and chemical hapten exposure. TCRdb re-called the RACE reads with MiXCR, one entry per CDR3 protein. The profile shows more than 100,000 distinct CDR3 sequences, about 13% of them singletons. Sequenced here: whole blood, sampled in connection with sensitization to the hapten diphenylcyclopropenone (DPC). The receptors were gathered from a man aged 18 to 35 with alopecia areata. Some clones in this sample may be carry-over from other donors' samples. Each CDR3 is given with its conserved first and last residue. Fields, in order: J gene, V gene, clone size, D gene, CDR3 DNA, CDR3 protein. The D gene is left open where the match is weak. Clone size is not always given. Where it is, it says once, few, many or a class for expanded clones.

J gene: TRBJ2-3
V gene: TRBV28
clone size: few
D gene: TRBD2
CDR3 DNA: TGTGCCAGCAGTTCGGGGGGAGTACCGGGGCATACGCAGTATTTT
CDR3 protein: CASSSGGVPGHTQYF

J gene: TRBJ2-6
V gene: TRBV25-1
clone size: many
D gene: .
CDR3 DNA: TGTGCCAGCAGTGAATTTGGGGCAGGGGCCAACGTCCTGACTTTC
CDR3 protein: CASSEFGAGANVLTF

J gene: TRBJ2-2
V gene: TRBV15
clone size: few
D gene: .
CDR3 DNA: TGTGCCTCCACGGGGGGCTACACCGGGGAGCTGTTTTTT
CDR3 protein: CASTGGYTGELFF

J gene: TRBJ2-7
V gene: TRBV20-1
clone size: few
D gene: TRBD2
CDR3 DNA: TGCAGTGCTAGAAAAGCGGGGGGAACCTACGAGCAGTACTTC
CDR3 protein: CSARKAGGTYEQYF

J gene: TRBJ2-3
V gene: TRBV11-1
clone size: .
D gene: TRBD1
CDR3 DNA: TGTGCCAGCAGCAAGGGACAGGGGGCCTCAGATACGCAGTATTTT
CDR3 protein: CASSKGQGASDTQYF

J gene: TRBJ2-3
V gene: TRBV7-8
clone size: .
D gene: .
CDR3 DNA: TGTGCCAGCAGCACCCAAGGGCGCGCCAGCACAGATACGCAGTATTTT
CDR3 protein: CASSTQGRASTDTQYF

J gene: TRBJ1-2
V gene: TRBV29-1
clone size: many
D gene: TRBD1
CDR3 DNA: TGCAGCGTTGATCCCGACAGGGGGCTTTATGGCTACACCTTC
CDR3 protein: CSVDPDRGLYGYTF

J gene: TRBJ1-5
V gene: TRBV4-2
clone size: few
D gene: TRBD1
CDR3 DNA: TGTGCCAGCAGCCAAGATGTGAGGGGGCAATTTTCTCAGCCCCAGCATTTT
CDR3 protein: CASSQDVRGQFSQPQHF

J gene: TRBJ1-6
V gene: TRBV20-1
clone size: few
D gene: .
CDR3 DNA: TGCAGTGCTAGATCCTACCAGAGCTCCTATAATTCACCCCTCCACTTT
CDR3 protein: CSARSYQSSYNSPLHF

J gene: TRBJ1-2
V gene: TRBV7-2
clone size: .
D gene: .
CDR3 DNA: TGTGCCAGCAGCTTAAAATACAGGGAGGTCGATGGCTACACCTTC
CDR3 protein: CASSLKYREVDGYTF

J gene: TRBJ1-5
V gene: TRBV6-2/TRBV6-3
clone size: .
D gene: TRBD1
CDR3 DNA: TGTGCCAGCAGTTATAAGGGGGCTGTGTTTAGCAATCAGCCCCAGCATTTT
CDR3 protein: CASSYKGAVFSNQPQHF

J gene: TRBJ2-5
V gene: TRBV25-1
clone size: few
D gene: .
CDR3 DNA: TGTGCCAGCAGTCAGACAATGACGGAGACCCAGTACTTC
CDR3 protein: CASSQTMTETQYF

J gene: TRBJ1-2
V gene: TRBV6-2/TRBV6-3
clone size: many
D gene: .
CDR3 DNA: TGTGCCAGCAGTTACCTAGAGGTCTCTAACTATGGCTACACCTTC
CDR3 protein: CASSYLEVSNYGYTF

J gene: TRBJ2-7
V gene: TRBV29-1
clone size: .
D gene: TRBD1
CDR3 DNA: TGCAGCGTTCCGGGACAGGGATACGAGCAGTACTTC
CDR3 protein: CSVPGQGYEQYF

J gene: TRBJ2-5
V gene: TRBV5-6
clone size: many
D gene: .
CDR3 DNA: TGTGCCAGCAGCTTGGCCGGGGGCCCTCAAGAGACCCAGTACTTC
CDR3 protein: CASSLAGGPQETQYF

J gene: TRBJ2-3
V gene: TRBV19
clone size: few
D gene: .
CDR3 DNA: TGTGCCAGTAGGCAACGACGGGACGACTACACAGATACGCAGTATTTT
CDR3 protein: CASRQRRDDYTDTQYF

J gene: TRBJ1-1
V gene: TRBV5-4
clone size: .
D gene: TRBD1
CDR3 DNA: TGTGCCAGCAGCCCAGGGACAGGGCGATCCAACACTGAAGCTTTCTTT
CDR3 protein: CASSPGTGRSNTEAFF

J gene: TRBJ1-1
V gene: TRBV4-3
clone size: once
D gene: .
CDR3 DNA: TGCGCCAGCAGCCAAGACGGGGGGGCACAGGAAGCTTTCTTT
CDR3 protein: CASSQDGGAQEAFF

J gene: TRBJ1-6
V gene: TRBV5-1
clone size: few
D gene: TRBD1
CDR3 DNA: TGCGCCAGCAGCTTGGACAGGGGGGATTTTAATTCACCCCTCCACTTT
CDR3 protein: CASSLDRGDFNSPLHF

J gene: TRBJ1-6
V gene: TRBV4-2
clone size: few
D gene: TRBD1
CDR3 DNA: TGTGCCAGCAGCCAAGGCGGGACAGGGGGTGATTCACCCCTCCACTTT
CDR3 protein: CASSQGGTGGDSPLHF

J gene: TRBJ2-7
V gene: TRBV7-3
clone size: many
D gene: TRBD1
CDR3 DNA: TGTGCCAGCAGCGAGGGACAGGGTCCCTACGAGCAGTACTTC
CDR3 protein: CASSEGQGPYEQYF

J gene: TRBJ1-3
V gene: TRBV27
clone size: few
D gene: .
CDR3 DNA: TGTGCCAGCAGTAGACAGGCCGTCTTGGACACCATATATTTT
CDR3 protein: CASSRQAVLDTIYF

J gene: TRBJ1-2
V gene: TRBV7-2
clone size: few
D gene: TRBD1
CDR3 DNA: TGTGCCAGCAGCTTTCCTCCGGGACAGGGGCGCTATGGCTACACCTTC
CDR3 protein: CASSFPPGQGRYGYTF

J gene: TRBJ2-5
V gene: TRBV20-1
clone size: .
D gene: .
CDR3 DNA: TGCAGTGCTAGCTGGAGAAACCAAGAGACCCAGTACTTC
CDR3 protein: CSASWRNQETQYF

J gene: TRBJ1-1
V gene: TRBV7-2
clone size: .
D gene: TRBD1
CDR3 DNA: TGTGCCAGCAGCTCCGGACAGGGACCGTCGGTGAACACTGAAGCTTTCTTT
CDR3 protein: CASSSGQGPSVNTEAFF

J gene: TRBJ1-1
V gene: TRBV27
clone size: .
D gene: TRBD1
CDR3 DNA: TGTGCCAGCACCACCCAGGACAGGGCCACTGAAGCTTTCTTT
CDR3 protein: CASTTQDRATEAFF

J gene: TRBJ2-5
V gene: TRBV4-2
clone size: few
D gene: TRBD1
CDR3 DNA: TGTGCCAGCAGCCAACCCGGGACAGACCAAGAGACCCAGTACTTC
CDR3 protein: CASSQPGTDQETQYF

J gene: TRBJ2-2
V gene: TRBV27
clone size: few
D gene: .
CDR3 DNA: TGTGCCAGCACAAGGTGGTCGAACACCGGGGAGCTGTTTTTT
CDR3 protein: CASTRWSNTGELFF

J gene: TRBJ2-3
V gene: TRBV12-3/TRBV12-4
clone size: many
D gene: .
CDR3 DNA: TGTGCCAGCAGTTTCCCAGGGAGAGGTTGGGAGTACGCGGCGCAGTATTTT
CDR3 protein: CASSFPGRGWEYAAQYF

J gene: TRBJ1-1
V gene: TRBV28
clone size: few
D gene: .
CDR3 DNA: TGTGCCAGCAGTTTCCCGGGGGAGGGCACTGAAGCTTTCTTT
CDR3 protein: CASSFPGEGTEAFF

J gene: TRBJ2-4
V gene: TRBV29-1
clone size: .
D gene: TRBD1
CDR3 DNA: TGCAGCGTCGGACAGGGTGATGGTTCGCCATCAAACATTCAGTACTTC
CDR3 protein: CSVGQGDGSPSNIQYF

J gene: TRBJ2-1
V gene: TRBV20-1
clone size: many
D gene: .
CDR3 DNA: TGCAGTGCTAGAGATTTAACAAAATACAATGAGCAGTTCTTC
CDR3 protein: CSARDLTKYNEQFF

J gene: TRBJ1-2
V gene: TRBV20-1
clone size: few
D gene: .
CDR3 DNA: TGCAGTGCTTACAGGACGGACTATGGCTACACCTTC
CDR3 protein: CSAYRTDYGYTF

J gene: TRBJ1-1
V gene: TRBV11-2
clone size: many
D gene: .
CDR3 DNA: TGTGCCACAGGGGCTTTGAACACTGAAGCTTTCTTT
CDR3 protein: CATGALNTEAFF

J gene: TRBJ1-3
V gene: TRBV5-1
clone size: .
D gene: .
CDR3 DNA: TGCGCCAGCAGCGCGGGAGTCCCTGGAAACACCATATATTTT
CDR3 protein: CASSAGVPGNTIYF

J gene: TRBJ2-3
V gene: TRBV7-6
clone size: .
D gene: TRBD2
CDR3 DNA: TGTGCCAGCAGCCCCGGACTAGCGGGGGGATCTCCAGATACGCAGTATTTT
CDR3 protein: CASSPGLAGGSPDTQYF

J gene: TRBJ2-1
V gene: TRBV29-1
clone size: many
D gene: TRBD2
CDR3 DNA: TGCAGCGTTGCAGCCCTTCAGCGGGGGCTCTCCTACAATGAGCAGTTCTTC
CDR3 protein: CSVAALQRGLSYNEQFF

J gene: TRBJ2-3
V gene: TRBV9
clone size: .
D gene: .
CDR3 DNA: TGTGCCAGCAGCCCCAGAAACCCTCGGAGCACAGATACGCAGTATTTT
CDR3 protein: CASSPRNPRSTDTQYF

J gene: TRBJ1-1
V gene: TRBV2
clone size: few
D gene: .
CDR3 DNA: TGTGCCAGCAGGGAGGCTTCTGTTACTGAAGCTTTCTTT
CDR3 protein: CASREASVTEAFF

J gene: TRBJ2-3
V gene: TRBV19
clone size: few
D gene: .
CDR3 DNA: TGTGCCACCTCAGGAATTGGGGGCACAGATACGCAGTATTTT
CDR3 protein: CATSGIGGTDTQYF

J gene: TRBJ2-7
V gene: TRBV27
clone size: few
D gene: TRBD1
CDR3 DNA: TGTGCCAGCAGTCAGCGGACAGGGTTCTACGAGCAGTACTTC
CDR3 protein: CASSQRTGFYEQYF

J gene: TRBJ2-1
V gene: TRBV7-2
clone size: few
D gene: TRBD2
CDR3 DNA: TGTGCCAGCAGCTTAGTCGGGGGGGTCCACAATGAGCAGTTCTTC
CDR3 protein: CASSLVGGVHNEQFF

J gene: TRBJ2-3
V gene: TRBV6-2/TRBV6-3
clone size: .
D gene: .
CDR3 DNA: TGTGCCAGCAGCTACCGGGTCCTTAGCACAGATACGCAGTATTTT
CDR3 protein: CASSYRVLSTDTQYF

J gene: TRBJ1-2
V gene: TRBV12-3/TRBV12-4
clone size: .
D gene: .
CDR3 DNA: TGTGCCAGCAGTTTCGACAGAACGAGTTATGGCTACACCTTC
CDR3 protein: CASSFDRTSYGYTF

J gene: TRBJ2-3
V gene: TRBV6-2/TRBV6-3
clone size: few
D gene: TRBD2
CDR3 DNA: TGTGCCAGCAGTTACTCGAGAGGCCTAGCGGGATCTAGCACAGATACGCAGTATTTT
CDR3 protein: CASSYSRGLAGSSTDTQYF

J gene: TRBJ2-1
V gene: TRBV9
clone size: .
D gene: TRBD1
CDR3 DNA: TGTGCCAGCAGCCTCACAGGGGGCAGTCAGTTCTTC
CDR3 protein: CASSLTGGSQFF

J gene: TRBJ1-1
V gene: TRBV12-3/TRBV12-4
clone size: few
D gene: .
CDR3 DNA: TGTGCCAGCGGTATGTTTGAGGCAGCTTTCTTT
CDR3 protein: CASGMFEAAFF

J gene: TRBJ2-5
V gene: TRBV28
clone size: once
D gene: .
CDR3 DNA: TGTGCCAGCAGCCTAATCCGACAGACCCCCCAAGAGACCCAGTACTTC
CDR3 protein: CASSLIRQTPQETQYF